The subject of this entry is one TCR beta chain. In this sample, this clone turned up once. The clone's antigen remains unknown. No much larger clone is present one base from it, and per-base qualities are unavailable. Using the deep immunoSEQ assay, multiplex PCR amplified TCR CDR3 regions from genomic DNA. Genomic DNA extracted from each cell subset was distributed evenly over all wells of several immunoSEQ 96-well plates, and each plate served as one replicate. For sorted subsets, each replicate PCR was loaded with about 0.2 ug genomic DNA, equivalent to approximately 27,000 T cell genomes. Purified libraries were measured with a Qubit 3.0 fluorometer, size-checked on a Bioanalyzer 2100, and measured again with the KAPA Library Quantification kit. Every immunoSEQ 96-well plate was sequenced on a separate single-read 150-cycle Illumina NextSeq 550 flow cell. The authors processed their data as follows. Because the immunoSEQ output held only junctional sequences and lacked quality scores, the filtering could not match the filtering applied to full-length reads. To assign V/J genes and CDR3, sequences were annotated using PyIR, a Python wrapper for IgBLAST v1.9, with IMGT germline references. Any read was removed if the V/J assignment was weak (E-value above 1e-6), the CDR3 was missing, or the read contained stop codons, out-of-frame junctions, or ambiguous translated residues. V3J clonotypes were defined as sequences sharing the same inferred V gene, J gene, and CDR3 amino acid sequence. Percentage overlap between repertoires was calculated by dividing the number of shared unique clonotypes by the size of the smaller repertoire. Three approaches were used to assess repertoire richness: RTK rarefaction, the Chao1 estimator, and Recon v2.1 estimates of unobserved clonotypes. For all TCRbeta clonotypes obtained by the gDNA method from a few donors, generation probabilities were computed with OLGA. TCRdb's version of the immuneACCESS table is confined to in-frame rearrangements and falls short of the full clone set. An unresolved V gene accounts for under half of the shortfall where checked; the remainder is of unknown origin. The V and J calls and clone size are taken from that table; D and trimming were inferred from the DNA. Recorded for this sample are about 380,000 clones; 90% to 97% of them occurred a single time. The ten largest clones take up 0.32% of the sample.

The CDR3, from cysteine to phenylalanine, totals 14 residues. The kept DNA is CDR3 alone, 42 bases in frame from the first base. The germline V gene sets CDR1 to MDHEN and CDR2 to SYDVKM. Unmatched junction bases come to 5, with V trimmed by 4 bases and J by 5 bases. These data belong to a study of shared clonotypes between healthy human individuals (dated by TCRdb to the early 2020s). Turning to the overall study: The cohort included three men and two women between 18 and 49 years of age. For each donor, three plates each were used for CD4 naive and CD4 memory, two plates were used for CD8 naive, and one plate was used for CD8 memory. Different laboratories and diverse techniques were used to prepare libraries and sequence TCR repertoires, to increase sequencing depth and limit assay-specific biases. Each donor's leukapheresis produced roughly between roughly 0.85 and 10 billion PBMCs. Blood TCR repertoires of a handful of healthy adults were deeply sequenced to estimate repertoire size and the extent of clonotype sharing between individuals.

Study-wide conclusions, independent of this receptor: Compared with non-shared clonotypes, the clonotypes found in all four sorted-subset donors had higher generation probabilities. When a handful of donors were compared, the shared fraction of clonotypes was 5% to 6.5% for naive CD4, approximately 3.5% for naive CD8, more than 2% for memory CD4, and around 0.4% for memory CD8. Larger estimated clonotype richness was generally found for naive subsets than for memory subsets. The small number of donors limited the genetic and exposure-history diversity represented. Only blood was sampled, and tissue TCR repertoires likely differ from those in blood. Based on pairwise subsampling, the degree of clonotype sharing among donors was expected to be affected by sequencing depth. Even with the large sequencing depth, rarefaction of the sorted-subset datasets indicated that sequencing was incomplete.

The donors were healthy, HIV-negative adults with no recently reported acute infections or vaccinations. Every donor was a Caucasian adult residing in Nashville, Tennessee, USA. CD8 memory samples combined magnetically selected CD45RO+ cells with CCR7-negative CD45RA+ effector memory (TemRA) cells. After blood collection by leukapheresis, PBMCs were isolated using Ficoll-Histopaque density gradient centrifugation and then cryopreserved in the vapor phase of liquid nitrogen. Analytical flow cytometry was used to check the purity and quantity of every magnetically sorted T cell population. Genomic DNA was isolated from every sorted fraction and measured by UV absorbance on a Nanodrop 2000c.

The chain was built from TRBV28 and TRBJ2-7; TRBD1 agrees with 10 junctional bases. Sequences were obtained from memory CD8+ T cells sorted from blood. Sample cell subset or site, as interpreted from the label and publication: CD45RO+ cells pooled with CCR7-negative TemRA cells. The source of this sequence is a man under 40 in good health. The DNA sequence is TGTGCCAGCAGTTGGGACAGGGGCGTCAACGAGCAGTACTTC. Translated, this gives CASSWDRGVNEQYF.